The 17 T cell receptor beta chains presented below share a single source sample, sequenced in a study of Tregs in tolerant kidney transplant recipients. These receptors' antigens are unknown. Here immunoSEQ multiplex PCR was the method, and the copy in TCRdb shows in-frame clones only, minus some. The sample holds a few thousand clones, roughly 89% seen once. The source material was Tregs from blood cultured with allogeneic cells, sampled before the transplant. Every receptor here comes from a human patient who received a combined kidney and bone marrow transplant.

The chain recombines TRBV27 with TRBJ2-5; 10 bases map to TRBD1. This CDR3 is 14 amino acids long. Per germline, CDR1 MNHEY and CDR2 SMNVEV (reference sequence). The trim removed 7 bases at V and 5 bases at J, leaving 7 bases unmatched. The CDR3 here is CASTRQGAWETQYF. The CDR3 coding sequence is TGTGCCAGCACAAGACAGGGGGCTTGGGAGACCCAGTACTTC.

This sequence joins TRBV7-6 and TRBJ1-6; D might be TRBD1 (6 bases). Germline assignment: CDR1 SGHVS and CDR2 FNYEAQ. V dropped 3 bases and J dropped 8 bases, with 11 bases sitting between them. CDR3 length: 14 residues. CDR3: CASSFGGLDSPLHF. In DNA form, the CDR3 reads TGTGCCAGCAGCTTCGGGGGGCTAGATTCACCCCTCCACTTT.

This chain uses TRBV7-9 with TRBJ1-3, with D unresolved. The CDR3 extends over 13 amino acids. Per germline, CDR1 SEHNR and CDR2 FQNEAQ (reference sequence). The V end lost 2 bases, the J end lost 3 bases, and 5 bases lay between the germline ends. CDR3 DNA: TGTGCCAGCAGCTTAATTATTGGAAACACCATATATTTT. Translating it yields CASSLIIGNTIYF.

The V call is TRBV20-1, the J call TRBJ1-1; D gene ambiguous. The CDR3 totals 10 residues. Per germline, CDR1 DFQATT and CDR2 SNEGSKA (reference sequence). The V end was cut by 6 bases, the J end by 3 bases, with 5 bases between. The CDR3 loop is CSASHTEAFF. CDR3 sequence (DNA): TGCAGTGCATCCCACACTGAAGCTTTCTTT.

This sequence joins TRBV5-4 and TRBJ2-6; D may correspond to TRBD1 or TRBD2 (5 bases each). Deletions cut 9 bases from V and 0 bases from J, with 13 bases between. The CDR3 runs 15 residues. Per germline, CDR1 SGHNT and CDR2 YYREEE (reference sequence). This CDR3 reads CATLRGSSGANVLTF. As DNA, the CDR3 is TGTGCCACCCTTCGGGGCAGCTCTGGGGCCAACGTCCTGACTTTC.

CDR3 sequence: CASSPRTGGLNTQYF. The CDR3, as DNA: TGTGCCAGCAGCCCTCGGACAGGGGGCTTGAATACGCAGTATTTT. The chain recombines TRBV9 with TRBJ2-3; 11 positions agree with TRBD1. Germline assignment: CDR1 SGDLS and CDR2 YYNGEE. With V trimmed by 4 bases and J by 7 bases, 8 bases remained unmatched. The CDR3 has 15 amino acids.

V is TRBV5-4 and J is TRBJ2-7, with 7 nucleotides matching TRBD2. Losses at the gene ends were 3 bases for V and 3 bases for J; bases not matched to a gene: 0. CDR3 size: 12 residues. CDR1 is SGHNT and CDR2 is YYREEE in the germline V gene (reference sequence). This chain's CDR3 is CASSWGGYEQYF. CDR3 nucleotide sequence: TGTGCCAGCAGCTGGGGGGGCTACGAGCAGTACTTC.

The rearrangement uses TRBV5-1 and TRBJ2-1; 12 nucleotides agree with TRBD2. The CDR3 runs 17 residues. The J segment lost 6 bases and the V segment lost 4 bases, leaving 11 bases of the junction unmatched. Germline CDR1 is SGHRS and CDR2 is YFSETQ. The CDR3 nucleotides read TGCGCCAGCAGCAGGACCGCTACTAGCGGGGGGAGCAATGAGCAGTTCTTC. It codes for CASSRTATSGGSNEQFF.

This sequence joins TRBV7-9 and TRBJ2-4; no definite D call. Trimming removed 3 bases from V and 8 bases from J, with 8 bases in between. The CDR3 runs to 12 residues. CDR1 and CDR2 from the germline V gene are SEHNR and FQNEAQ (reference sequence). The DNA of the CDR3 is TGTGCCAGCAGCTTCCTCTTGGACATTCAGTACTTC. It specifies CASSFLLDIQYF.

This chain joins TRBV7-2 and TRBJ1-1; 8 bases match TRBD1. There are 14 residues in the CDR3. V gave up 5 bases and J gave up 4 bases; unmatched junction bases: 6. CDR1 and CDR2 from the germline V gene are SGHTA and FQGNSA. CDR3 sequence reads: CASSPVDRATEAFF. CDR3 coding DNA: TGTGCCAGCAGCCCAGTGGACAGGGCCACTGAAGCTTTCTTT.

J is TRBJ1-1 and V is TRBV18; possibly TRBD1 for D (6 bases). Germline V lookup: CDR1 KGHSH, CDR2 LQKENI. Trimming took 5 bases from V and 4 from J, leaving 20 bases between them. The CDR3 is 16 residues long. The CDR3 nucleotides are TGTGCCAGCTCATTAGACAGGTCCCAAGTCGGCACTGAAGCTTTCTTT. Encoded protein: CASSLDRSQVGTEAFF.

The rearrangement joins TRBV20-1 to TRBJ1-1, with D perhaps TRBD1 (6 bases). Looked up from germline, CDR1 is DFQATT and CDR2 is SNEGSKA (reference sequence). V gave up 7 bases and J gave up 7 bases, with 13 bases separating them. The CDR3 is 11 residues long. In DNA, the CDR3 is TGCAGTGTAAATAGGGGGGGTGAAGCTTTCTTT. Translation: CSVNRGGEAFF.

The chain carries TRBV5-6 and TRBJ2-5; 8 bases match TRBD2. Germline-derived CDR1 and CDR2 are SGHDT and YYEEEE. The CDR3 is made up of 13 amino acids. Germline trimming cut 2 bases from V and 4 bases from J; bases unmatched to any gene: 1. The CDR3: CASSFAGGETQYF. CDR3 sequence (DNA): TGTGCCAGCAGCTTCGCGGGGGGAGAGACCCAGTACTTC. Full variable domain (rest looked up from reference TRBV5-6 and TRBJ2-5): DAGVTQSPTHLIKTRGQQVTLRCSPKSGHDTVSWYQQALGQGPQFIFQYYEEEERQRGNFPDRFSGHQFPNYSSELNVNALLLGDSALYLCASSFAGGETQYFGPGTRLLVL.

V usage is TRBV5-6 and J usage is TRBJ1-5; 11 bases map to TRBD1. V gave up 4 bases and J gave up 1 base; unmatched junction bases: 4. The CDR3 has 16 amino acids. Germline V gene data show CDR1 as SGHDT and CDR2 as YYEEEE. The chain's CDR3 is CASSPDRGRSNQPQHF. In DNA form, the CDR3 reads TGTGCCAGCAGCCCGGACAGGGGGCGAAGCAATCAGCCCCAGCATTTT.

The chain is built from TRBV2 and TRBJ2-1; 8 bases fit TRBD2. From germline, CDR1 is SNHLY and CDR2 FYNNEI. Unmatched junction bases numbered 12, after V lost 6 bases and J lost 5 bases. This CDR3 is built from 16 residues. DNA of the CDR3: TGTGCCAGCAGCCATGCCGGGACTAGGCGCCACAATGAGCAGTTCTTC. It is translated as CASSHAGTRRHNEQFF.

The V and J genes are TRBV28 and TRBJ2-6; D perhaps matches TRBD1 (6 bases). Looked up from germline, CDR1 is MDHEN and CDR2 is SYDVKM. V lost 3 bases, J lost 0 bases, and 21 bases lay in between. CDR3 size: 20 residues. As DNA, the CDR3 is TGTGCCAGCAGTTTGACGGACCCAGGGGCGACTTACTCTGGGGCCAACGTCCTGACTTTC. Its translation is CASSLTDPGATYSGANVLTF.

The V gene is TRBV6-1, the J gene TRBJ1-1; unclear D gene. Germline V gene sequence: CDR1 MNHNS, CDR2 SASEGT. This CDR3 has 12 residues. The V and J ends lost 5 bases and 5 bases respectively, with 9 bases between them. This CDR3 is CASSHGWTEAFF. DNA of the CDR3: TGTGCCAGCAGTCACGGGTGGACTGAAGCTTTCTTT.